The 27 T cell receptor beta chains given below trace back to one sample, sequenced in a study of T-cell reconstitution after alpha-beta-depleted transplantation in children. Preparation of the TCRbeta library involved a method that used unique molecular identifiers. From the PCR reads, TCRdb called clonotypes with MiXCR, one entry per CDR3 protein. This table holds about 130,000 distinct CDR3 sequences, roughly 10% found once. This specimen consisted of PBMCs, mostly from graft donor cells, obtained 180 days after TCRalphabeta/CD19-depleted stem cell transplant. These receptor sequences come from a girl less than two years old who had a stem cell transplant for combined immunodeficiency, so the T cells may come from the graft donor.

This clonotype was counted a few times. The rearrangement joins TRBV15 to TRBJ2-1; TRBD2 is a possible D gene (6 bases). The CDR3 runs 14 residues. Per the germline V gene, CDR1 is LNHNV and CDR2 is YYDKDF (reference sequence). V dropped 7 bases and J dropped 4 bases, with 14 bases sitting between them. The CDR3 nucleotides read TGTGCCACCAAGACCGGGACTCGGTACAATGAGCAGTTCTTC. It translates to CATKTGTRYNEQFF.

The rearrangement links TRBV6-5 to TRBJ2-2; D perhaps matches TRBD2 (6 bases). V was pared by 2 bases and J by 1 base, with 8 bases between. The length of the CDR3 is 15 residues. Germline assignment: CDR1 MNHEY and CDR2 SVGAGI. Here the CDR3 reads CASSYGTLNTGELFF. The CDR3 region has the DNA TGTGCCAGCAGTTACGGGACTCTGAACACCGGGGAGCTGTTTTTT.

The chain uses TRBV4-3 and TRBJ1-1; weak D call: TRBD1 (5 bases). The CDR3 runs to 15 residues. V gave up 1 base and J gave up 6 bases, with 15 bases separating them. Looked up from germline, CDR1 is LGHNA and CDR2 is YSLEER. The CDR3, as DNA: TGCGCCAGCAGCCAAGTACCTCAGGGAGTCCCTGAAGCTTTCTTT. Its protein product is CASSQVPQGVPEAFF.

Only a few counts were recorded for this clonotype. The DNA of the CDR3 is TGCAGCGTTGTTGGCGTTAGCTCCTACGAGCAGTACTTC. Translation gives CSVVGVSSYEQYF. The J gene is TRBJ2-7, the V gene TRBV29-1, with D unclear. The V gene's germline CDR1 is SQVTM and CDR2 ANQGSEA. This CDR3 region has 13 residues. V lost 4 bases to trimming and J lost 0 bases, with 10 bases between them.

This clonotype was seen a handful of times. The rearrangement joins TRBV5-1 to TRBJ2-1; TRBD1 matches at 7 bases. The V gene end was trimmed by 2 bases and the J gene end by 2 bases; junction bases not matched to a gene: 1. In germline, CDR1 is SGHRS, CDR2 YFSETQ. The CDR3 is 14 residues long. The CDR3 DNA is TGCGCCAGCAGCTTTCAGGGGGCCTACAATGAGCAGTTCTTC. It is translated as CASSFQGAYNEQFF. The whole variable domain, remainder taken from reference TRBV5-1 and TRBJ2-1, is KAGVTQTPRYLIKTRGQQVTLSCSPISGHRSVSWYQQTPGQGLQFLFEYFSETQRNKGNFPGRFSGRQFSNSRSEMNVSTLELGDSALYLCASSFQGAYNEQFFGPGTRLTVL.

This clonotype was counted only a few times. CDR3 sequence (DNA): TGCGCCAGCAGCCAAGAGATAGGGACAGTCTATGGCTACACCTTC. It is translated as CASSQEIGTVYGYTF. The chain uses TRBV4-3 and TRBJ1-2, with 7 bases identical to TRBD1. CDR3 length: 15 amino acids. Germline loops: CDR1 LGHNA, CDR2 YSLEER. J was trimmed by 4 bases and V by 0 bases; bases with no gene match: 5.

The rearrangement uses TRBV11-2 and TRBJ2-1, with a tentative D call TRBD2 (6 bases). Trimming shortened V by 4 bases and J by 5 bases, and 15 bases separated the two germline ends. Germline V gene data show CDR1 as SGHAT and CDR2 as FQNNGV. The CDR3 is made up of 15 amino acids. The chain's CDR3 is CASSYRDWRDNEQFF. DNA for the CDR3: TGTGCCAGCAGCTACCGGGACTGGAGGGACAATGAGCAGTTCTTC.

The rearrangement links TRBV20-1 to TRBJ1-2; 8 bases line up with TRBD1. The V gene's germline CDR1 is DFQATT and CDR2 SNEGSKA (reference sequence). The CDR3 is made up of 15 amino acids. V was clipped by 1 base and J by 8 bases; unmatched bases: 12. The CDR3 sequence: CSARAQGAFLYGYTF. DNA of the CDR3: TGCAGTGCTAGAGCGCAGGGGGCCTTTCTGTACGGCTACACCTTC.

This clonotype was observed a handful of times. The rearrangement links TRBV20-1 to TRBJ2-3, with 10 bases that match TRBD2. The germline V gene encodes CDR1 DFQATT and CDR2 SNEGSKA (reference sequence). This CDR3 spans 14 amino acids. The V and J ends lost 3 bases and 3 bases, in that order; junction bases with no gene match: 3. DNA of the CDR3: TGCAGTGCTAGGGAGCGGGGGGGTACAGATACGCAGTATTTT. Residues: CSARERGGTDTQYF.

The chain carries TRBV19 and TRBJ2-2; D unclear. The V gene lost 10 bases and the J gene lost 7 bases, with 7 bases spanning the gap. Germline V gives CDR1 LNHDA, CDR2 SQIVND (reference sequence). The CDR3 is 10 amino acids. CDR3 residues: CATRSGELFF. For the CDR3, the DNA is TGTGCCACCCGGAGCGGGGAGCTGTTTTTT.

This clonotype was seen repeatedly, ten times or more. V is TRBV20-1 and J is TRBJ1-1; D not certain. This CDR3 contains 12 residues. The germline V and J ends were trimmed by 0 bases and 9 bases, with 11 bases remaining between them. Germline V gene data show CDR1 as DFQATT and CDR2 as SNEGSKA (reference sequence). The CDR3 spells CSAREGPDQAFF. CDR3 coding DNA: TGCAGTGCTAGAGAAGGGCCGGACCAAGCTTTCTTT.

This clonotype appeared a few times. The rearrangement links TRBV5-1 to TRBJ2-2; TRBD2 aligns across 10 bases. Trimming at V came to 4 bases and at J to 7 bases, leaving 7 bases not matched to a gene. The CDR3 loop spans 15 amino acids. Germline loops: CDR1 SGHRS, CDR2 YFSETQ. CDR3 region: CASSPLAGDYGELFF. The DNA for the CDR3 is TGCGCCAGCAGCCCGCTAGCGGGAGACTACGGGGAGCTGTTTTTT. Full variable domain (remainder filled in from reference TRBV5-1 and TRBJ2-2): KAGVTQTPRYLIKTRGQQVTLSCSPISGHRSVSWYQQTPGQGLQFLFEYFSETQRNKGNFPGRFSGRQFSNSRSEMNVSTLELGDSALYLCASSPLAGDYGELFFGEGSRLTVL.

This chain joins TRBV20-1 and TRBJ2-7, with TRBD2 matching over 7 bases. With V trimmed by 5 bases and J by 1 base, 8 bases remained unmatched. This CDR3 has 14 amino acids. The germline CDR1 and CDR2 sequences are DFQATT and SNEGSKA (reference sequence). CDR3 sequence (DNA): TGCAGTGCTCAGGGAGGGGCTTTGTCCTACGAGCAGTACTTC. This sequence encodes CSAQGGALSYEQYF.

This clonotype occurred a few times. The chain has TRBV11-2 and TRBJ1-3; tentative D call: TRBD1 (5 bases). This CDR3 region has 19 residues. CDR1 is SGHAT and CDR2 is FQNNGV in the germline V gene. V lost 1 base and J lost 0, with 19 bases in between. The CDR3 DNA reads as TGTGCCAGCAGCTTAGTTGCCCTACTTTCGACAGTCTCTGGAAACACCATATATTTT. Amino acids: CASSLVALLSTVSGNTIYF.

V and J are TRBV4-1 and TRBJ2-1, with D perhaps TRBD1 (6 bases). Between the trimmed V and J ends, which lost 1 base and 7 bases, there was a span of 11 bases. The germline V gene encodes CDR1 MGHRA and CDR2 YSYEKL. The CDR3 is 14 amino acids. The CDR3 loop reads CASSQATGWNEQFF. The CDR3 coding sequence is TGCGCCAGCAGCCAAGCCACAGGGTGGAATGAGCAGTTCTTC.

In its sample, this clonotype was seen a few times. The chain links TRBV11-2 to TRBJ2-3, with TRBD2 matching 9 bases. The germline V gene has CDR1 SGHAT and CDR2 FQNNGV. The ends lost 0 bases at V and 2 bases at J; junction bases unmatched: 9. The CDR3 has 18 residues. CDR3 coding DNA: TGTGCCAGCAGCTTAGAGGCTAGCGGGGCCGTTTTCACAGATACGCAGTATTTT. It codes for CASSLEASGAVFTDTQYF.

This clonotype has only a few counts. The rearrangement joins TRBV27 to TRBJ1-1, with TRBD1 as a possible D gene (5 bases). CDR1 is MNHEY and CDR2 is SMNVEV in the germline V gene (reference sequence). Trimming pared 7 bases from V and 11 bases from J, leaving 26 bases between. CDR3 length: 15 amino acids. This CDR3 reads CASNIYRICGQGAFF. CDR3 DNA sequence: TGTGCCAGCAACATATATCGGATATGCGGACAAGGTGCTTTCTTT.

Points on this clonotype: Being one base from a much bigger clone, this may be a read error. The CDR3, as DNA: TGTTCCAGCAGCCCGGGACGGAGGAACACTGAAGCTTTCTTT. Residues: CSSSPGRRNTEAFF. V is TRBV6-1 and J is TRBJ1-1, with TRBD1 as a possible D gene (5 bases). The CDR3 totals 14 residues. Germline assignment: CDR1 MNHNS and CDR2 SASEGT.

CDR3 nucleotide sequence: TGTGCCAGCAGCTTCCTAGGCACAGATACGCAGTATTTT. Protein: CASSFLGTDTQYF. The rearrangement links TRBV7-2 to TRBJ2-3; D is undetermined. V shed 3 bases and J shed 1 base, with 5 bases lying between them. CDR1 and CDR2 (germline): SGHTA, FQGNSA. This CDR3 has 13 residues.

This clonotype was seen at least ten times. CDR3 coding DNA: TGTGCCAGCAGCGGACGGTCCTACGAGCAGTACTTC. It specifies CASSGRSYEQYF. V gene TRBV6-6 combines with J gene TRBJ2-7; D is uncertain. The V and J ends lost 6 bases and 1 base respectively, with 7 bases between them. This CDR3 has 12 residues. Germline values: CDR1 MNHNY, CDR2 SVGAGI (reference sequence).

This clonotype was detected many times. The rearrangement joins TRBV29-1 to TRBJ2-5; D is unresolved. The V end was cut by 5 bases, the J end by 4 bases, with 17 bases between. Per germline, CDR1 SQVTM and CDR2 ANQGSEA. The CDR3 loop spans 14 amino acids. This CDR3 is CSVSVAGEGETQYF. In DNA, the CDR3 is TGCAGCGTTTCGGTGGCAGGAGAAGGAGAGACCCAGTACTTC.

The chain recombines TRBV15 with TRBJ2-3; 10 positions agree with TRBD2. The CDR3 loop spans 16 amino acids. After removal of 5 bases from V and 3 bases from J, the junction contained 8 bases not matched to a gene. Germline CDR1 is LNHNV and CDR2 is YYDKDF (reference sequence). The CDR3 sequence is CATSLGPAGGTDTQYF. Here the CDR3 DNA reads TGTGCCACCAGCCTGGGGCCAGCGGGGGGGACAGATACGCAGTATTTT.

The rearrangement links TRBV12-3 or TRBV12-4 to TRBJ1-1, with D perhaps matching TRBD1 (5 bases). V dropped 11 bases and J dropped 10 bases, with 14 bases sitting between them. This CDR3 has 10 amino acids. CDR3: CAGGSGGAFF. The DNA of the CDR3 is TGTGCCGGCGGTTCCGGGGGAGCTTTCTTT.

This rearrangement joins TRBV20-1 to TRBJ2-3; D call uncertain. Trimming left V 1 base short and J 4 bases short, with 12 bases between. The CDR3 is 14 residues long. Germline V gene data show CDR1 as DFQATT and CDR2 as SNEGSKA (reference sequence). CDR3 sequence reads: CSARGLLGSDTQYF. The CDR3 nucleotides read TGCAGTGCTAGAGGGCTTCTGGGGTCAGATACGCAGTATTTT.

This clonotype turned up a few times. The J gene is TRBJ1-2, the V gene TRBV5-1; TRBD1 agrees at 8 bases. Trimming took 3 bases from V and 5 from J; bases not matched to a gene: 3. This CDR3 region has 13 residues. Germline V gives CDR1 SGHRS, CDR2 YFSETQ. CDR3 residues: CASSYDRGYGYTF. CDR3 in DNA: TGCGCCAGCAGCTACGACAGGGGTTATGGCTACACCTTC.

The chain couples TRBV7-9 to TRBJ1-2; 8 bases are shared with TRBD1. Trimming cost V 5 bases and J 0 bases; bases outside gene matches: 5. The V gene's germline CDR1 is SEHNR and CDR2 FQNEAQ (reference sequence). The CDR3 contains 15 residues. The CDR3 DNA reads as TGTGCCAGCAGCCCCCAGGGACAGGCTAACTATGGCTACACCTTC. Its protein is CASSPQGQANYGYTF.

Many counts were recorded for this clonotype. This chain connects TRBV6-5 to TRBJ2-7; perhaps TRBD2 as D (6 bases). The CDR3 extends over 14 amino acids. Trimming took 2 bases from V and 7 from J, leaving 15 bases between them. Germline CDR1 and CDR2: MNHEY and SVGAGI. The chain's CDR3 is CASSYGLRGTEQYF. The CDR3 nucleotides read TGTGCCAGCAGTTACGGACTGCGGGGAACTGAGCAGTACTTC.